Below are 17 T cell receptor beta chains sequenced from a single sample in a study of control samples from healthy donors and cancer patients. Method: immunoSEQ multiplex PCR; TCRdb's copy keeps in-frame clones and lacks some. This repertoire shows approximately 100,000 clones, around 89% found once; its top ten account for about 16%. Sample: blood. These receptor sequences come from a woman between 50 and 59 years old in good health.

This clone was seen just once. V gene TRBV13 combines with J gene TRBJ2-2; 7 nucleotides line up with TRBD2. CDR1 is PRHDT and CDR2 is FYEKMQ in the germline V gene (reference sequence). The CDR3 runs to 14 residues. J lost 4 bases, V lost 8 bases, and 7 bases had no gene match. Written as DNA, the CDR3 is TGTGCCAGCTCACGGGGAGGGAGCACCGGGGAGCTGTTTTTT. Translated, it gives CASSRGGSTGELFF.

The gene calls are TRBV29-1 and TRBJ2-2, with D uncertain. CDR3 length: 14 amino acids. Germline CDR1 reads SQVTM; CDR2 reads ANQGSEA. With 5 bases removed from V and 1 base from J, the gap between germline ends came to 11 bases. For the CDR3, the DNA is TGCAGCGTTTGTGGGGTCATGAACACCGGGGAGCTGTTTTTT. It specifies CSVCGVMNTGELFF.

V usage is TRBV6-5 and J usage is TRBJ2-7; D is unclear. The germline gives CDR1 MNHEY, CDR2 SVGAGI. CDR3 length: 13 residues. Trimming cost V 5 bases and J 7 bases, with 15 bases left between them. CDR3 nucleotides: TGTGCCAGCAGTCCCACGGTCCTCAATGAGCAGTACGTC. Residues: CASSPTVLNEQYV.

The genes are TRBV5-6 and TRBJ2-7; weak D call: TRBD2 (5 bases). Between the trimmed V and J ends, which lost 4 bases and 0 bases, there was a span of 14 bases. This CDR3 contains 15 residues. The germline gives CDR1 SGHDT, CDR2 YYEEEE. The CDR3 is CASSGGPRSSYEQYF. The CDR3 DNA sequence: TGTGCCAGCAGCGGCGGGCCGAGGAGCTCCTACGAGCAGTACTTC. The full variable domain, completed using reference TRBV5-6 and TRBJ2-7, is DAGVTQSPTHLIKTRGQQVTLRCSPKSGHDTVSWYQQALGQGPQFIFQYYEEEERQRGNFPDRFSGHQFPNYSSELNVNALLLGDSALYLCASSGGPRSSYEQYFGPGTRLTVT.

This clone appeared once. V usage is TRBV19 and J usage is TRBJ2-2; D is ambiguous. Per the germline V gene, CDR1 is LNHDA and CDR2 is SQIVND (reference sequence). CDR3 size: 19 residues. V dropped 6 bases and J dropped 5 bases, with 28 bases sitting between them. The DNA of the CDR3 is TGTGCCAGTAGCACATTAGACCGCTTCAGGCGGACGCGAACCGGGGAGCTGTTTTTT. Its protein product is CASSTLDRFRRTRTGELFF.

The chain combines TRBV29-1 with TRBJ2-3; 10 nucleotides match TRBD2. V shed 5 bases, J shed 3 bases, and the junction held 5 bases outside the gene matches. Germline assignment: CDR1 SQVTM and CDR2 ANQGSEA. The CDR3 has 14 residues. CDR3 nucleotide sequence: TGCAGCGTTACCACTAGCGGGACTACAGATACGCAGTATTTT. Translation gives CSVTTSGTTDTQYF.

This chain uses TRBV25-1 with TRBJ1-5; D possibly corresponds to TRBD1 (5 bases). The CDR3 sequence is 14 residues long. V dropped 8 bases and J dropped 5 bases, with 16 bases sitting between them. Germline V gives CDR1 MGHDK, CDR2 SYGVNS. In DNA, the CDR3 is TGTGCCAGCGGCTCCAGGGCCCACCATCAGCCCCAGCATTTT. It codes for CASGSRAHHQPQHF.

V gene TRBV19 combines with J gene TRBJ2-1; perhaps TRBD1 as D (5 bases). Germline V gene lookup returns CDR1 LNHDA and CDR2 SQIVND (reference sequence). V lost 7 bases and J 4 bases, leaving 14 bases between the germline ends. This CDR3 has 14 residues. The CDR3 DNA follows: TGTGCCAGTAAGATAGGGGCACCTTACAATGAGCAGTTCTTC. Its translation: CASKIGAPYNEQFF.

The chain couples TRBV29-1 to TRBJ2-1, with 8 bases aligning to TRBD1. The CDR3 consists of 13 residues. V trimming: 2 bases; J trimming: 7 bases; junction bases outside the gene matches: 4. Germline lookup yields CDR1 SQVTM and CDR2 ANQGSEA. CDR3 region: CSVEKGTGNEQFF. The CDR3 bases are TGCAGCGTTGAAAAGGGGACAGGAAATGAGCAGTTCTTC.

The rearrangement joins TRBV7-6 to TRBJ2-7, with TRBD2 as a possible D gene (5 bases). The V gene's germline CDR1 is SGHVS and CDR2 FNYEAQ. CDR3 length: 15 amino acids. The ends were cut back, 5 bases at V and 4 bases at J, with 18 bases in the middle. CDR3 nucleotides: TGTGCCAGCAGCGCCGGACGGGAAATGGCATACGAGCAGTACGTC. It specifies CASSAGREMAYEQYV.

The CDR3 nucleotides read TGTGCCAGCAATGGACTAGCGGGGGGCCAAGAGACCCAGTACTTC. Amino acids: CASNGLAGGQETQYF. The chain couples TRBV2 to TRBJ2-5, with 14 bases that match TRBD2. The CDR3 sequence is 15 residues long. V shed 7 bases and J 1 base; nucleotides not matched to a gene: 2. Germline CDR1 SNHLY, CDR2 FYNNEI.

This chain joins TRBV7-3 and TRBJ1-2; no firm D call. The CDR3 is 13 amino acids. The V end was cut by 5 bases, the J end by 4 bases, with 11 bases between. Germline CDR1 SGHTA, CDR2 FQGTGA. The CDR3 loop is CASSAESGYGYTF. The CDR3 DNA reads TGTGCCAGCAGCGCGGAGTCCGGCTATGGCTACACCTTC.

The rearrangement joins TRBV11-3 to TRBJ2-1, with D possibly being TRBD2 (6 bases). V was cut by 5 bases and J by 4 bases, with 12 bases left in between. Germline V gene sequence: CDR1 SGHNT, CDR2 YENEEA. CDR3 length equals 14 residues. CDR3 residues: CASSGRDFYNEQFF. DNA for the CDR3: TGTGCCAGCAGCGGGCGGGATTTTTACAATGAGCAGTTCTTC.

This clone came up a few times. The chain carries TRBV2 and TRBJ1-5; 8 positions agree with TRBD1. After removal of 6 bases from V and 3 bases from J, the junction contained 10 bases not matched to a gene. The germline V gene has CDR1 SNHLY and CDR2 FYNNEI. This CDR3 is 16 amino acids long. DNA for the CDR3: TGTGCCAGCAGACGACCTGGGACAGGCATCAATCAGCCCCAGCATTTT. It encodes CASRRPGTGINQPQHF.

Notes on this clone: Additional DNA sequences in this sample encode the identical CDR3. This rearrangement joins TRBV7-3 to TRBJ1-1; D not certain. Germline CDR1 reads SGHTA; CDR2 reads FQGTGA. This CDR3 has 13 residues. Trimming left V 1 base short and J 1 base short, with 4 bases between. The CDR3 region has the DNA TGTGCCAGCAGCTTAAGCGGGAACACTGAAGCTTTCTTT. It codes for CASSLSGNTEAFF.

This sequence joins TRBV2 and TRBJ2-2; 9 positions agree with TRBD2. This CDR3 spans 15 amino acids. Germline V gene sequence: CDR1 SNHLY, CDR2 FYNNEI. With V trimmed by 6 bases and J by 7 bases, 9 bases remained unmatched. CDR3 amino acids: CASRYSREGSGELFF. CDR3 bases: TGTGCCAGCAGATATTCGCGGGAGGGAAGCGGGGAGCTGTTTTTT.

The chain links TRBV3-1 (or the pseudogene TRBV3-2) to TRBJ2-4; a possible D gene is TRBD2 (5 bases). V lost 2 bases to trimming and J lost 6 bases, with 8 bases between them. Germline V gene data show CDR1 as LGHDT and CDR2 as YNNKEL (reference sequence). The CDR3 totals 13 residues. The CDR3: CASSQNRGNIQYF. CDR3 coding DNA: TGTGCCAGCAGCCAAAATCGGGGAAACATTCAGTACTTC.